A single sample is the source of the 3 T cell receptor beta chains below, sequenced in a study of T cell clonality in common variable immunodeficiency. The study, taken as a whole, reports: Fewer deletions and N-nucleotide insertions were reportedly seen in common variable immunodeficiency TCR beta sequences.

Their specific antigens are unknown. TCRdb's copy holds only in-frame clones and misses some; the assay was immunoSEQ multiplex PCR. Altogether around 24,000 clones were found in the sample, and no singletons occur. The sequencing input was peripheral blood mononuclear cells. The origin of the receptors is a human donor with common variable immunodeficiency.

The sample holds many counts of this clone. The read halts 3 residues ahead of the CDR3 end, with the missing end drawn from the germline J gene. The chain is built from TRBV20-1 and TRBJ2-7; the match to TRBD2 covers 8 bases. CDR3 length: 15 residues. Germline assignment: CDR1 DFQATT and CDR2 SNEGSKA (reference sequence). Trimming took 5 bases from V and 5 from J; bases not matched to a gene: 14. CDR3 DNA (partial): TGCAGTGCTGGGCGATTGGCGCGGGAGGCGGACGAG. Residues: CSAGRLAREADE. The full CDR3 protein reads CSAGRLAREADEQYF.

This clone was seen a handful of times. The sequenced fragment ends 3 residues before the CDR3 boundary, so the rest is inferred from the germline J gene. The chain recombines TRBV20-1 with TRBJ2-5, with a weak D call TRBD1 (6 bases). The CDR3 has 13 amino acids. Trimming cost V 6 bases and J 5 bases, with 16 bases left between them. Germline assignment: CDR1 DFQATT and CDR2 SNEGSKA (reference sequence). CDR3 bases read: TGCAGTGCCTTACAGGGAAGCGAGGAGACC. Its translation is CSALQGSEET. The entire CDR3 protein is CSALQGSEETQYF.

This clone has just a few counts. The read comes to an end 3 residues before the CDR3 does, leaving the germline J gene to fill in the end. The gene calls are TRBV5-1 and TRBJ2-1, with D maybe TRBD2 (6 bases). The CDR3 contains 15 residues. Trimming cost V 4 bases and J 6 bases, with 17 bases left between them. Germline lookup yields CDR1 SGHRS and CDR2 YFSETQ. CDR3: CASSRRDSGPNEQFF. The sequenced part of the CDR3 DNA is TGCGCCAGCAGCCGGAGGGATAGCGGTCCCAATGAG.